The clone carrying this TCR beta chain was seen a few times. This record comes from a study of T-cell reconstitution after alpha-beta-depleted transplantation in children. The TCRbeta library was prepared with unique molecular identifiers. MiXCR, applied by TCRdb to the PCR reads, yields one record per CDR3 protein. Here the sample spans about 400,000 distinct CDR3 sequences, 13% being singletons. The TCR originated in a human donor who donated a stem cell graft to a child with Fanconi anemia. The material sequenced was PBMCs, taken from the stem cell graft.

The chain's CDR3 is CASSRGTSGDSYEQYF. The CDR3 coding sequence is TGCGCCAGCAGCCGGGGGACTAGCGGGGACTCCTACGAGCAGTACTTC. The V call is TRBV5-1, the J call TRBJ2-7; 13 nucleotides agree with TRBD2. The germline CDR1 and CDR2 sequences are SGHRS and YFSETQ. The V gene end was trimmed by 4 bases and the J gene end by 0 bases; junction bases not matched to a gene: 4. CDR3 size: 16 residues.